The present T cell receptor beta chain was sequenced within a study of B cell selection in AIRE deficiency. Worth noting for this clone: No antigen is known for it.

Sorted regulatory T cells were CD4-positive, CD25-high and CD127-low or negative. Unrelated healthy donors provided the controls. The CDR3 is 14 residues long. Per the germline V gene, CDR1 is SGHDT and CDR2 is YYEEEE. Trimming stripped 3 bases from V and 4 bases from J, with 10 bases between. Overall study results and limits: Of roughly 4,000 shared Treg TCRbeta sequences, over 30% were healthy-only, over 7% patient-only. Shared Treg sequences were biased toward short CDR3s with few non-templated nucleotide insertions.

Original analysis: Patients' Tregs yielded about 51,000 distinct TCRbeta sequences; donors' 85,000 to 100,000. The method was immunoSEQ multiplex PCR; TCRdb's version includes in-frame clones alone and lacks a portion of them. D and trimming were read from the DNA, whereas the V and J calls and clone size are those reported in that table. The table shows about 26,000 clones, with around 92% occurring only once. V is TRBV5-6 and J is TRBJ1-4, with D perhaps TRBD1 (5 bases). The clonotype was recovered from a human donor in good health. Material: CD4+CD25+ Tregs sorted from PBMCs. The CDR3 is CASSSPGINEKLFF. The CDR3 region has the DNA TGTGCCAGCAGCTCCCCAGGGATTAATGAAAAACTGTTTTTT.